The 29 T cell receptor beta chains below were found in one sample sequenced in a study of CD8 T cells in Susac syndrome (dated by TCRdb to between 2018 and 2021). Libraries were constructed by the immunoSEQ multiplex PCR assay. RNA was extracted with the RNeasy kit and about 0.5 to 1 ug was reverse transcribed using random hexamers. Using fastp at Q25 and MiXCR, TCRdb reprocessed the public reads and kept productive beta chains. Identical CDR3 proteins give one entry, which carries the most common genes and DNA. The table for this sample lists about 280,000 distinct CDR3 sequences; approximately 85% of them were counted only once. The ten largest clones add up to around 0.11% of the sample. Sequenced input: CD8+ T cells from PBMCs. These receptors came from a human donor with multiple sclerosis.

The chain joins TRBV27 to TRBJ2-7, with a tentative D call TRBD2 (6 bases). The ends were cut back, 8 bases at V and 7 bases at J, with 18 bases in the middle. The CDR3 runs to 13 residues. Germline V CDR1 and CDR2: MNHEY, SMNVEV (reference sequence). The chain's CDR3 is CASGTGVGREQYF. The CDR3 bases are TGTGCCAGCGGGACGGGAGTCGGTAGAGAGCAGTACTTC.

The rearrangement uses TRBV5-5 and TRBJ1-5; D unresolved. Germline lookup yields CDR1 SGHKS and CDR2 YYEKEE (reference sequence). The V end was cut by 3 bases, the J end by 1 base, with 14 bases between. The CDR3 loop spans 16 amino acids. As DNA, the CDR3 is TGTGCCAGCAGCTCCTCTGGGCCCCTGAGCAATCAGCCCCAGCATTTT. Protein product: CASSSSGPLSNQPQHF.

This chain joins TRBV13 and TRBJ1-2; TRBD1 matches 10 bases. CDR3 length: 14 amino acids. Germline assignment: CDR1 PRHDT and CDR2 FYEKMQ (reference sequence). The ends lost 4 bases at V and 8 bases at J; junction bases unmatched: 7. The CDR3 sequence is CASSYPTGGEGYTF. As DNA, the CDR3 is TGTGCCAGCAGCTATCCGACAGGGGGCGAGGGCTACACCTTC.

The chain recombines TRBV6-5 with TRBJ2-7, with D hard to call. This CDR3 has 14 amino acids. Germline lookup yields CDR1 MNHEY and CDR2 SVGAGI. Trimming stripped 0 bases from V and 2 bases from J, with 8 bases between. Written as DNA, the CDR3 is TGTGCCAGCAGTTACTCGCTGGAGACCTACGAGCAGTACTTC. Its protein product is CASSYSLETYEQYF.

This clonotype was counted a few times. The CDR3 region is CASRRNTEAFF. The CDR3 DNA reads as TGTGCCAGTAGGCGGAACACTGAAGCTTTCTTT. The chain employs TRBV19 and TRBJ1-1; D not resolved. The ends were cut back, 6 bases at V and 1 base at J, with 3 bases in the middle. The CDR3 consists of 11 residues. The V gene's germline CDR1 is LNHDA and CDR2 SQIVND (reference sequence).

This chain joins TRBV7-9 and TRBJ2-2, with a possible D match to TRBD2 (5 bases). The CDR3 totals 15 residues. V was shortened by 1 base and J by 2 bases, with 8 bases between the two germline ends. The V gene's germline CDR1 is SEHNR and CDR2 FQNEAQ (reference sequence). The chain's CDR3 is CASSLEAENTGELFF. Here the CDR3 DNA reads TGTGCCAGCAGCTTAGAAGCGGAAAACACCGGGGAGCTGTTTTTT.

This chain uses TRBV12-3 or TRBV12-4 with TRBJ2-1; 14 bases are shared with TRBD2. After removal of 0 bases from V and 6 bases from J, the junction contained 1 base not matched to a gene. CDR3 length: 16 residues. The CDR3 DNA sequence: TGTGCCAGCAGTTTAGCCGGGACTAGCGGGAGCAATGAGCAGTTCTTC. Translated: CASSLAGTSGSNEQFF.

The genes are TRBV28 and TRBJ2-7, with unresolved D. In germline, CDR1 is MDHEN, CDR2 SYDVKM. Deletions cut 2 bases from V and 2 bases from J, with 16 bases between. The CDR3 is made up of 16 amino acids. The CDR3 coding sequence is TGTGCCAGCAGTTTACCGCGGCAGGAGAACACCTACGAGCAGTACTTC. Translating gives CASSLPRQENTYEQYF.

This chain connects TRBV20-1 to TRBJ2-4; 9 bases are a match to TRBD2. With V trimmed by 5 bases and J by 5 bases, 13 bases remained unmatched. The length of the CDR3 is 16 residues. Germline CDR1 reads DFQATT; CDR2 reads SNEGSKA (reference sequence). The CDR3 DNA is TGCAGTGCTGAAGTTGGGCGGGAGGGTCTGGAAAACATTCAGTACTTC. Amino acids: CSAEVGREGLENIQYF.

The V call is TRBV13, the J call TRBJ2-7; no reliable D call. The V gene lost 0 bases and the J gene lost 2 bases, with 8 bases spanning the gap. Germline V gene lookup returns CDR1 PRHDT and CDR2 FYEKMQ (reference sequence). This CDR3 is built from 14 residues. The CDR3 nucleotides are TGTGCCAGCAGCTTAGGCACGGCCACCTACGAGCAGTACTTC. The encoded protein is CASSLGTATYEQYF.

This clonotype was recorded once. CDR3 in amino acids: CASSPVRRGEQFF. The CDR3 DNA reads as TGTGCCAGCAGCCCAGTAAGGAGGGGTGAGCAGTTCTTC. The V gene is TRBV28, the J gene TRBJ2-1, with D perhaps matching TRBD2 (6 bases). From germline, CDR1 is MDHEN and CDR2 SYDVKM. The ends were cut back, 6 bases at V and 9 bases at J, with 15 bases in the middle. CDR3 length: 13 amino acids.

The chain uses TRBV5-1 and TRBJ2-3; 9 bases map to TRBD2. CDR3 size: 18 residues. CDR1 is SGHRS and CDR2 is YFSETQ in the germline V gene. With 0 bases clipped from V and 5 bases from J, the junction kept 13 bases outside the gene matches. This CDR3 is CASSLDVAGDTRGDTQYF. CDR3 nucleotide sequence: TGCGCCAGCAGCTTGGATGTAGCGGGAGACACGCGAGGAGATACGCAGTATTTT. The full variable domain, its missing parts supplied by reference TRBV5-1 and TRBJ2-3, is KAGVTQTPRYLIKTRGQQVTLSCSPISGHRSVSWYQQTPGQGLQFLFEYFSETQRNKGNFPGRFSGRQFSNSRSEMNVSTLELGDSALYLCASSLDVAGDTRGDTQYFGPGTRLTVL.

The CDR3: CASILGGPFGYTF. Here the CDR3 DNA reads TGTGCCAGCATCCTGGGGGGGCCCTTTGGCTACACCTTC. The genes are TRBV6-6 and TRBJ1-2; maybe TRBD1 (6 bases). CDR1 is MNHNY, CDR2 SVGAGI, per germline (reference sequence). V was cut by 7 bases and J by 7 bases, with 16 bases left in between. This CDR3 region has 13 residues.

The chain uses TRBV7-9 and TRBJ2-3, with 8 bases aligning to TRBD2. The CDR3 sequence is 16 residues long. Per germline, CDR1 SEHNR and CDR2 FQNEAQ (reference sequence). V lost 4 bases, J lost 2 bases, and 8 bases stayed unmatched. The CDR3 DNA reads as TGTGCCAGCAGCTCCAACGGGCGGGAGGACACAGATACGCAGTATTTT. Its translation is CASSSNGREDTDTQYF.

This clonotype was counted between two and nine times. V gene TRBV27 combines with J gene TRBJ2-7; 8 nucleotides line up with TRBD2. Germline lookup yields CDR1 MNHEY and CDR2 SMNVEV (reference sequence). This CDR3 comprises 14 residues. V shed 2 bases and J 6 bases; nucleotides not matched to a gene: 6. The CDR3: CASSLTAGAGEQYF. DNA of the CDR3: TGTGCCAGCAGTTTAACAGCGGGAGCCGGCGAGCAGTACTTC.

This chain connects TRBV9 to TRBJ1-2; TRBD1 matches at 10 bases. The CDR3 loop spans 17 amino acids. Per the germline V gene, CDR1 is SGDLS and CDR2 is YYNGEE. The trim removed 4 bases at V and 1 base at J, leaving 10 bases unmatched. Here the CDR3 DNA reads TGTGCCAGCAGCCCTTACGACAGGGGGCTTCGTAACTATGGCTACACCTTC. This gives the protein CASSPYDRGLRNYGYTF.

This chain uses TRBV7-9 with TRBJ1-1; 9 positions agree with TRBD1. The germline V gene encodes CDR1 SEHNR and CDR2 FQNEAQ (reference sequence). V shed 5 bases, J shed 5 bases, and the junction held 21 bases outside the gene matches. The CDR3 runs to 19 residues. The CDR3 loop reads CASSPTSLRPPGQGTEAFF. CDR3 DNA: TGTGCCAGCAGCCCTACTTCCTTACGACCACCGGGACAGGGAACTGAAGCTTTCTTT.

The V gene is TRBV10-3, the J gene TRBJ2-3, with unresolved D. CDR1 and CDR2 from the germline V gene are ENHRY and SYGVKD. V was clipped by 3 bases and J by 2 bases, with 12 bases between them. The CDR3 runs to 15 residues. The CDR3: CAISEGPPYTDTQYF. The CDR3 DNA sequence: TGTGCCATCAGTGAAGGTCCCCCCTACACAGATACGCAGTATTTT.

The CDR3 spells CATSTQGGTDTQYF. The DNA of the CDR3 is TGTGCCACCAGCACACAGGGGGGGACAGATACGCAGTATTTT. This rearrangement joins TRBV15 to TRBJ2-3, with D maybe TRBD1 (8 bases). Germline-derived CDR1 and CDR2 are LNHNV and YYDKDF (reference sequence). The CDR3 contains 14 residues. The V end lost 4 bases, the J end lost 3 bases, and 11 bases lay between the germline ends.

The J gene is TRBJ2-7, the V gene TRBV2, with 8 bases that match TRBD2. Per germline, CDR1 SNHLY and CDR2 FYNNEI. Trimming cost V 4 bases and J 1 base; bases outside gene matches: 6. The CDR3 totals 15 residues. In nucleotides, the CDR3 is TGTGCCAGCAGTGGTAGCCGGGAGGGGTCCTACGAGCAGTACTTC. Its translation: CASSGSREGSYEQYF.

V usage is TRBV3-1 and J usage is TRBJ2-7; 10 bases are a match to TRBD2. The CDR3 spans 17 residues. With 0 bases clipped from V and 5 bases from J, the junction kept 10 bases outside the gene matches. CDR1 is LGHDT and CDR2 is YNNKEL in the germline V gene (reference sequence). Here the CDR3 DNA reads TGTGCCAGCAGCCAAGAAAGGGCTAGCGGGAGAGGGAACGAGCAGTACTTC. Translation gives CASSQERASGRGNEQYF.

J is TRBJ2-3 and V is TRBV3-1; tentative D call: TRBD2 (6 bases). CDR1 and CDR2 (germline): LGHDT, YNNKEL (reference sequence). The V and J ends lost 1 base and 2 bases respectively, with 7 bases between them. This CDR3 region has 14 residues. The CDR3 loop is CASSQGTITDTQYF. The CDR3 DNA sequence: TGTGCCAGCAGCCAAGGGACTATCACAGATACGCAGTATTTT.

The rearrangement joins TRBV10-3 to TRBJ2-4; D ambiguous. Per the germline V gene, CDR1 is ENHRY and CDR2 is SYGVKD. V lost 6 bases to trimming and J lost 0 bases, with 9 bases between them. This CDR3 has 14 residues. The CDR3 coding sequence is TGTGCCATCAGCTCGACCGAAGCCAAAAACATTCAGTACTTC. Protein: CAISSTEAKNIQYF.

This chain uses TRBV20-1 with TRBJ2-7; 10 nucleotides align to TRBD2. With 5 bases clipped from V and 2 bases from J, the junction kept 12 bases outside the gene matches. Germline V CDR1 and CDR2: DFQATT, SNEGSKA (reference sequence). This CDR3 contains 16 residues. The CDR3 coding sequence is TGCAGTGCTTCGAAGGCTAGCGGGAGACTGGCCTACGAGCAGTACTTC. Translation: CSASKASGRLAYEQYF.

The chain combines TRBV11-3 with TRBJ2-5; maybe TRBD2 (6 bases). The CDR3 loop spans 15 amino acids. From germline, CDR1 is SGHNT and CDR2 YENEEA. Trimming took 5 bases from V and 2 from J, leaving 15 bases between them. This chain's CDR3 is CASSASPREQETQYF. DNA of the CDR3: TGTGCCAGCAGCGCATCACCACGGGAGCAAGAGACCCAGTACTTC.

This clonotype was seen a few times. V and J are TRBV5-4 and TRBJ2-1; D uncertain. Deletions cut 0 bases from V and 8 bases from J, with 6 bases between. CDR1 is SGHNT, CDR2 YYREEE, per germline (reference sequence). The CDR3 has 12 amino acids. CDR3 DNA: TGTGCCAGCAGCTTGGTGGTCGATGAGCAGTTCTTC. Protein: CASSLVVDEQFF.

The gene calls are TRBV7-9 and TRBJ2-1; 9 bases are a match to TRBD2. This CDR3 is 15 amino acids long. CDR1 is SEHNR and CDR2 is FQNEAQ in the germline V gene (reference sequence). V lost 3 bases, J lost 5 bases, and 5 bases stayed unmatched. This CDR3 reads CASSFSGSHNNEQFF. The DNA for the CDR3 is TGTGCCAGCAGCTTTAGCGGGAGTCATAACAATGAGCAGTTCTTC.

J is TRBJ2-2 and V is TRBV12-5; D is unresolved. V was clipped by 4 bases and J by 1 base, with 4 bases between them. This CDR3 region has 13 residues. Germline-derived CDR1 and CDR2 are LGHNT and FRNRAP. The CDR3 region is CASGSKNTGELFF. In DNA form, the CDR3 reads TGTGCTAGTGGTTCTAAGAACACCGGGGAGCTGTTTTTT. Complete variable domain (other parts from reference TRBV12-5 and TRBJ2-2): DARVTQTPRHKVTEMGQEVTMRCQPILGHNTVFWYRQTMMQGLELLAYFRNRAPLDDSGMPKDRFSAEMPDATLATLKIQPSEPRDSAVYFCASGSKNTGELFFGEGSRLTVL.

J is TRBJ2-7 and V is TRBV19; either TRBD1 or TRBD2 may fit D (5 bases each). Germline V gives CDR1 LNHDA, CDR2 SQIVND (reference sequence). Between the trimmed V and J ends, which lost 4 bases and 7 bases, there was a span of 17 bases. The CDR3 length is 14 residues. The CDR3 nucleotides are TGTGCCAGTAGTAGGACGGAGACCTGGGGGGAGCAGTACTTC. Its translation is CASSRTETWGEQYF.